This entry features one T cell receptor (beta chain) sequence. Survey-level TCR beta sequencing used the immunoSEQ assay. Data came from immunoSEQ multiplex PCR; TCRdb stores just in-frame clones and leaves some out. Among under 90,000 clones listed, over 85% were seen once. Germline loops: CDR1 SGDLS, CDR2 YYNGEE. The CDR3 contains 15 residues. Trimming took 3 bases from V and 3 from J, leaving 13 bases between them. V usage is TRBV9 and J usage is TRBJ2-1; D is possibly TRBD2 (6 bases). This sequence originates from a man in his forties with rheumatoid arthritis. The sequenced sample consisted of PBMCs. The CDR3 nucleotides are TGTGCCAGCAGCGAGAGGGACTGGAGCTACAATGAGCAGTTCTTC. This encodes CASSERDWSYNEQFF.